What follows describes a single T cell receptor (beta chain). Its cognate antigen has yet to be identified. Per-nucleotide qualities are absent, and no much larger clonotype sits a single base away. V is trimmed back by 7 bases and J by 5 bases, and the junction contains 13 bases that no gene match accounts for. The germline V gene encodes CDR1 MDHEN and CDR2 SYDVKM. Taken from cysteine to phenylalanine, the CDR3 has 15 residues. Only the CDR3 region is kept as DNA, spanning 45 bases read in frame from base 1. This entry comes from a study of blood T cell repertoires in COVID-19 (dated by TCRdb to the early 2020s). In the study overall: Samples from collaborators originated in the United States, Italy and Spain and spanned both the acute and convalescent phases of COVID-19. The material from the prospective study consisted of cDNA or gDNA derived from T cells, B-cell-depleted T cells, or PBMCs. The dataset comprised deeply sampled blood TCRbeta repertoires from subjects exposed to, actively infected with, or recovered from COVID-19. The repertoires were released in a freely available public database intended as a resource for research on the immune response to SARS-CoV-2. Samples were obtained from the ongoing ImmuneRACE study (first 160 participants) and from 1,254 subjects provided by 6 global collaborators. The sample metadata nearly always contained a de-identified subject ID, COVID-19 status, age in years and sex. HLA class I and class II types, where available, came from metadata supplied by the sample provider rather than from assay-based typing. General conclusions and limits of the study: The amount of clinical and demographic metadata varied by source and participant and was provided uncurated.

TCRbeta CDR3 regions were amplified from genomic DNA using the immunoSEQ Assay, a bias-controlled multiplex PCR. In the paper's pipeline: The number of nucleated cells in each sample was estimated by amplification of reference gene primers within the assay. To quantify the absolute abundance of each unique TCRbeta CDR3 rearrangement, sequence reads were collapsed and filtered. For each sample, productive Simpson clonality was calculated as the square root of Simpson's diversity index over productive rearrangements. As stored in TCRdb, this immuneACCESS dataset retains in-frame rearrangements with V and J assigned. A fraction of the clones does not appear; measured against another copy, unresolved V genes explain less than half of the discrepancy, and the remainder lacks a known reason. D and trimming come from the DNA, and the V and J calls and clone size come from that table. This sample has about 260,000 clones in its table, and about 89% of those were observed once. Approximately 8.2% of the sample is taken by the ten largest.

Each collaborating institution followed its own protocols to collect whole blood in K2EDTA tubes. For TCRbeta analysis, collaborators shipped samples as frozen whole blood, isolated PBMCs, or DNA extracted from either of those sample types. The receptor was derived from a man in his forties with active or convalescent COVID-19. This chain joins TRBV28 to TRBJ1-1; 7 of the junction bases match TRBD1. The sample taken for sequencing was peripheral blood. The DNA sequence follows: TGTGCCAGCAATCTACAGGGGATCACTGTAACTGAAGCTTTCTTT. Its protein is CASNLQGITVTEAFF.